This is a list of T cell receptor beta chains from one sample in a study of metastatic and nonmetastatic thyroid tumors. TCRdb ran MiXCR on the PCR reads. The table includes 30,000 to 40,000 clones, approximately 34% detected once. The source material was tumor tissue. The receptors derive from a female donor with papillary thyroid cancer or a benign thyroid nodule (not recorded which). Some clones in this sample may be carry-over from other donors' samples. Each CDR3 is given with its conserved first and last residue. D genes are given only for firm matches. The listing skips clone size in some rows; elsewhere it reads once, few, many or a size class.

clone_size,d_call,v_call,j_call,cdr3_aa,cdr3_nt
few,TRBD2,TRBV2,TRBJ2-2,CASRGEGIGELFF,TGTGCCAGCAGGGGGGAGGGAATCGGGGAGCTGTTTTTT
few,TRBD1,TRBV6-9,TRBJ2-2,CASRAGTGVGPPTGELFF,TGCGCCAGCAGGGCCGGTACAGGGGTTGGACCCCCTACCGGGGAGCTGTTTTTT
-,-,TRBV28,TRBJ1-3,CASSLWGLGNTIYF,TGTGCCAGCAGTTTATGGGGACTGGGAAACACCATATATTTT
few,-,TRBV29-1,TRBJ2-2,CSVDPGAGELFF,TGCAGCGTTGACCCGGGTGCCGGGGAGCTGTTTTTT
-,-,TRBV10-3,TRBJ1-2,CAISGNPNYGYTF,TGTGCCATCAGTGGTAACCCTAACTATGGCTACACCTTC
-,-,TRBV6-1,TRBJ2-1,CASSEAAGRYNEQFF,TGTGCCAGCAGTGAAGCGGCAGGGAGGTACAATGAGCAGTTCTTC
-,-,TRBV9,TRBJ2-1,CASSIYRGDEQFF,TGTGCCAGCAGCATATACAGAGGGGATGAGCAGTTCTTC
once,-,TRBV11-1,TRBJ2-1,CASSCRDWAYNEQFF,TGTGCCAGCAGCTGCAGGGACTGGGCCTACAATGAGCAGTTCTTC
-,TRBD2,TRBV20-1,TRBJ2-7,CSANSGREYEQYF,TGCAGTGCAAATAGCGGGAGGGAGTACGAGCAGTACTTC
-,-,TRBV15,TRBJ2-2,CATSKGGRGTGELFF,TGTGCCACCTCGAAAGGGGGTCGGGGCACCGGGGAGCTGTTTTTT
-,-,TRBV11-3,TRBJ2-2,CASSLKAYTGELFF,TGTGCCAGCAGCTTAAAGGCCTACACCGGGGAGCTGTTTTTT
-,-,TRBV28,TRBJ1-2,CASSFSPRGGDYGYTF,TGTGCCAGCAGTTTCTCGCCTCGGGGAGGGGACTATGGCTACACCTTC
-,-,TRBV5-1,TRBJ2-5,CASSLVVYQETQYF,TGCGCCAGCAGCTTGGTGGTGTACCAAGAGACCCAGTACTTC
-,-,TRBV4-3,TRBJ1-2,CASSQGQLYGYTF,TGCGCCAGCAGCCAAGGCCAGCTCTATGGCTACACCTTC
-,-,TRBV28,TRBJ1-4,CASSYQTGLNEKLFF,TGTGCCAGCAGTTACCAGACAGGACTTAATGAAAAACTGTTTTTT
-,-,TRBV27,TRBJ2-1,CASSPYLADSYNEQFF,TGTGCCAGCAGTCCGTATTTAGCAGACAGTTACAATGAGCAGTTCTTC
-,TRBD2,TRBV11-2,TRBJ2-1,CASSEISGRAYNEQFF,TGTGCCAGCAGCGAAATCAGCGGGAGGGCTTACAATGAGCAGTTCTTC
-,TRBD1,TRBV20-1,TRBJ1-6,CSPQGESYNSPLHF,TGCAGTCCCCAGGGGGAGTCCTATAATTCACCCCTCCACTTT
few,-,TRBV28,TRBJ1-1,CASSRGSTGTEAFF,TGTGCCAGCAGCCGAGGGTCTACTGGGACTGAAGCTTTCTTT
few,-,TRBV6-2/TRBV6-3,TRBJ2-7,CASSYFTAPYEQYF,TGTGCCAGCAGTTACTTTACAGCACCTTACGAGCAGTACTTC
-,-,TRBV20-1,TRBJ1-2,CSARDSERTLIGYTF,TGCAGTGCTAGAGATTCGGAAAGGACCTTAATAGGCTACACCTTC
-,TRBD2,TRBV19,TRBJ2-1,CASSWVIGGAGNEQFF,TGTGCCAGTAGTTGGGTCATCGGGGGGGCCGGGAATGAGCAGTTCTTC
-,TRBD2,TRBV24-1,TRBJ2-1,CATSDVGTSGNQRNEQFF,TGTGCCACCAGTGATGTTGGGACTAGCGGGAATCAGCGAAATGAGCAGTTCTTC
-,-,TRBV20-1,TRBJ1-2,CSARDGIGTYGYTF,TGCAGTGCTAGAGACGGAATCGGAACCTATGGCTACACCTTC
-,TRBD2,TRBV11-2,TRBJ2-3,CASSPQARGGQGDTQYF,TGTGCCAGCAGCCCGCAAGCGCGGGGGGGCCAGGGAGATACGCAGTATTTT
-,TRBD1,TRBV7-9,TRBJ2-7,CASSRLDRGDYEQYF,TGTGCCAGCAGCCGCTTGGACAGGGGTGACTACGAGCAGTACTTC
few,-,TRBV12-3/TRBV12-4,TRBJ2-5,CASRSPGTQETQYF,TGTGCCAGCAGGAGTCCCGGGACGCAAGAGACCCAGTACTTC
few,-,TRBV6-1,TRBJ1-2,CASSPYSGLHLYGYTF,TGTGCCAGCAGTCCTTATTCCGGGCTCCATCTCTATGGCTACACCTTC
-,TRBD1,TRBV7-2,TRBJ2-7,CASSLRTGYEQYF,TGTGCCAGCAGCTTACGGACAGGCTACGAGCAGTACTTC
-,TRBD2,TRBV20-1,TRBJ2-7,CSARLAGGSFEQYF,TGCAGTGCTAGACTAGCGGGGGGTAGCTTCGAGCAGTACTTC
-,-,TRBV2,TRBJ1-6,CASSEYGENSPLHF,TGTGCCAGCAGTGAATACGGCGAAAATTCACCCCTCCACTTT
-,-,TRBV5-1,TRBJ2-7,CASSLDVSGGEQYF,TGCGCCAGCAGCTTGGATGTTTCGGGCGGCGAGCAGTACTTC
-,-,TRBV5-1,TRBJ2-1,CASSPGLHSYNEQFF,TGCGCCAGCAGCCCCGGACTCCACTCCTACAATGAGCAGTTCTTC
large,TRBD1,TRBV20-1,TRBJ1-1,CSALTGGAGTEAFF,TGCAGTGCCCTGACAGGGGGCGCAGGGACTGAAGCTTTCTTT
-,-,TRBV6-2/TRBV6-3,TRBJ2-3,CASSMGGTDTQYF,TGTGCCAGCAGCATGGGGGGCACAGATACCCAGTATTTT
-,TRBD1,TRBV6-5,TRBJ2-7,CASSYRGTGGHEQYF,TGTGCCAGCAGTTACCGCGGGACAGGGGGGCACGAGCAGTACTTC
-,TRBD2,TRBV20-1,TRBJ2-3,CSASGPSGDTDTQYF,TGCAGTGCTAGCGGACCTAGCGGGGACACAGATACGCAGTATTTT
-,TRBD1,TRBV3-1,TRBJ2-5,CASSQLAGTGGETQYF,TGTGCCAGCAGCCAACTTGCCGGGACAGGGGGAGAGACCCAGTACTTC
-,TRBD1,TRBV20-1,TRBJ2-7,CSAGQGNEQYF,TGCAGTGCGGGACAGGGGAACGAGCAGTACTTC
few,TRBD2,TRBV6-1,TRBJ2-7,CASSDLAEPYEQYF,TGTGCCAGCAGTGATCTAGCGGAGCCCTACGAGCAGTACTTC
-,TRBD1,TRBV6-5,TRBJ2-7,CASSYSGTGQYEQYF,TGTGCCAGCAGTTACTCCGGGACAGGGCAGTACGAGCAGTACTTC
few,-,TRBV4-3,TRBJ2-6,CASSQEFTSGANVLTF,TGCGCCAGCAGCCAAGAATTTACCTCTGGGGCCAACGTCCTGACTTTC
few,-,TRBV2,TRBJ1-1,CASRLRIGTEAFF,TGTGCCAGCAGACTGAGAATTGGGACTGAAGCTTTCTTT
-,TRBD2,TRBV14,TRBJ2-1,CASSRVTSALADEHFF,TGTGCCAGCAGTCGAGTAACTAGCGCCCTAGCGGATGAGCATTTCTTC
few,TRBD1,TRBV6-2/TRBV6-3,TRBJ1-5,CASSDRGRQPQHF,TGTGCCAGCAGCGACAGGGGACGGCAGCCCCAGCATTTT
-,-,TRBV18,TRBJ2-1,CASSPTWGQTYNEQFF,TGTGCCAGCTCACCCACGTGGGGCCAAACCTACAATGAGCAGTTCTTC